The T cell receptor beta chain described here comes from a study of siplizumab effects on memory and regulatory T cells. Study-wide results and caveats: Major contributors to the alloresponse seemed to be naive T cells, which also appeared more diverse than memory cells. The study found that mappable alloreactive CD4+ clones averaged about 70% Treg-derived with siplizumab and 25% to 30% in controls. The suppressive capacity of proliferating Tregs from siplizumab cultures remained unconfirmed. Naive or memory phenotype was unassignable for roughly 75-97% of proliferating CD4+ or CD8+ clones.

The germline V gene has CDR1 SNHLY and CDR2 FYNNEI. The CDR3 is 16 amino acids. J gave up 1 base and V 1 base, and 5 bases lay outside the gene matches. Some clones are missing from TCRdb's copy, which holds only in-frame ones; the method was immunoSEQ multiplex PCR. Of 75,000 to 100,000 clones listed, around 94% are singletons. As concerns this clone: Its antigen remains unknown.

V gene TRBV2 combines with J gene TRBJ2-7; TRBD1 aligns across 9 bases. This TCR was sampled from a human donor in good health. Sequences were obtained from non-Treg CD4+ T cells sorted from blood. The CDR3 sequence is CASSEVGGTGSYEQYF. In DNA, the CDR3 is TGTGCCAGCAGTGAAGTTGGAGGGACAGGGTCCTACGAGCAGTACTTC. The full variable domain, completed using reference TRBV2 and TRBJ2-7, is EPEVTQTPSHQVTQMGQEVILRCVPISNHLYFYWYRQILGQKVEFLVSFYNNEISEKSEIFDDQFSVERPDGSNFTLKIRSTKLEDSAMYFCASSEVGGTGSYEQYFGPGTRLTVT.